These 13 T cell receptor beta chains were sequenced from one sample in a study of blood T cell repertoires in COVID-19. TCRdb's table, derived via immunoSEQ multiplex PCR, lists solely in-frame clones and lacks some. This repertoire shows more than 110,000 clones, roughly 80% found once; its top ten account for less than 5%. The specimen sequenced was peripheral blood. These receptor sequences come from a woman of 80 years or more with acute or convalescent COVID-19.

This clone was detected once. The CDR3 DNA sequence: TGTGCCAGTAGTGTTAGCGGGGGGGCCTCCAATGAGCAGTTCTTC. Residues: CASSVSGGASNEQFF. The chain links TRBV19 to TRBJ2-1; 11 positions agree with TRBD2. The CDR3 runs to 15 residues. V shed 5 bases and J 6 bases; nucleotides not matched to a gene: 6. CDR1 LNHDA and CDR2 SQIVND come from the germline V gene (reference sequence).

The CDR3 region has the DNA TGTGCCAGCAGTCTGAAAGGACAGGGGAGAACTAATGAAAAACTGTTTTTT. Its protein is CASSLKGQGRTNEKLFF. The J gene is TRBJ1-4, the V gene TRBV28, with 9 bases aligning to TRBD1. The ends lost 5 bases at V and 1 base at J; junction bases unmatched: 8. CDR3 length: 17 residues. From germline, CDR1 is MDHEN and CDR2 SYDVKM.

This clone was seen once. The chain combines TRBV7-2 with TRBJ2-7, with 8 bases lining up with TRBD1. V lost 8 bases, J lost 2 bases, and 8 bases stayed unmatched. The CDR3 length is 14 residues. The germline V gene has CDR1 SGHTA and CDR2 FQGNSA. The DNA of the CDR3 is TGTGCCAGCCGATCCCGGACAGGGACCTACGAGCAGTACTTC. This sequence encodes CASRSRTGTYEQYF.

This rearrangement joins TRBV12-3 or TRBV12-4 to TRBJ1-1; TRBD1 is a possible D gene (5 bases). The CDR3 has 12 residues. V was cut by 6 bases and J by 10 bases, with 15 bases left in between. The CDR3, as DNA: TGTGCCAGCAGCCCCGTACGCGGGGCAGCTTTCTTT. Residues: CASSPVRGAAFF.

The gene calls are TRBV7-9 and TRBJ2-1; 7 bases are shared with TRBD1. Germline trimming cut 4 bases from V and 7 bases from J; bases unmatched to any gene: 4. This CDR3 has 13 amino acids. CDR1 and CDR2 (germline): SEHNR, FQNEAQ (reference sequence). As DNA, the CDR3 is TGTGCCAGCAGCTCCGGGACAGCGAATGAGCAGTTCTTC. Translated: CASSSGTANEQFF.

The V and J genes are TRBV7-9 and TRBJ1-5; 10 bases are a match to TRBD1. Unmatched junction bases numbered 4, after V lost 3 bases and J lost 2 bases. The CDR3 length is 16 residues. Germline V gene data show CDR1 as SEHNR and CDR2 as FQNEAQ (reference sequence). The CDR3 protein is CASSLDRGTGNQPQHF. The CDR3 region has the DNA TGTGCCAGCAGCTTGGACAGGGGGACGGGCAATCAGCCCCAGCATTTT. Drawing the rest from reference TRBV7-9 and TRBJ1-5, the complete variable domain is DTGVSQNPRHKITKRGQNVTFRCDPISEHNRLYWYRQTLGQGPEFLTYFQNEAQLEKSRLLSDRFSAERPKGSFSTLEIQRTEQGDSAMYLCASSLDRGTGNQPQHFGDGTRLSIL.

For the CDR3, the DNA is TGTGCCAGCAGACTAGATCGGTACAATGAGCAGTTCTTC. Translation: CASRLDRYNEQFF. This chain joins TRBV2 and TRBJ2-1; tentatively, D is TRBD2 (5 bases). This CDR3 region has 13 residues. Germline loops: CDR1 SNHLY, CDR2 FYNNEI. Trimming shortened V by 6 bases and J by 4 bases, and 10 bases separated the two germline ends.

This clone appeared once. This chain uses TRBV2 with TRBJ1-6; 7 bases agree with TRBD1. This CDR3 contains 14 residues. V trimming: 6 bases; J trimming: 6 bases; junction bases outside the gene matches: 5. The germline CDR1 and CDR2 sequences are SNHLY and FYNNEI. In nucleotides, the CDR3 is TGTGCCAGCAGAACGGACAGGTTTAATTCACCCCTCCACTTT. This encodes CASRTDRFNSPLHF.

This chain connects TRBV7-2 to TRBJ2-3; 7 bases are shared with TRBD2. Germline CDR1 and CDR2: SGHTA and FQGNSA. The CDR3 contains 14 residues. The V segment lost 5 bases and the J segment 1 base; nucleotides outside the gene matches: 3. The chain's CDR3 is CASSRGVRTDTQYF. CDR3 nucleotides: TGTGCCAGCAGCCGGGGGGTTCGCACAGATACGCAGTATTTT.

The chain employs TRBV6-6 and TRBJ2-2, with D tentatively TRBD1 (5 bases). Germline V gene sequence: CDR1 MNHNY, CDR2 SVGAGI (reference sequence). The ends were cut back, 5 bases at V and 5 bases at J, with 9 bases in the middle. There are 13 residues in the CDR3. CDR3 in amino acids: CASSMTETGELFF. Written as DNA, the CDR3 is TGTGCCAGCAGTATGACAGAGACCGGGGAGCTGTTTTTT.

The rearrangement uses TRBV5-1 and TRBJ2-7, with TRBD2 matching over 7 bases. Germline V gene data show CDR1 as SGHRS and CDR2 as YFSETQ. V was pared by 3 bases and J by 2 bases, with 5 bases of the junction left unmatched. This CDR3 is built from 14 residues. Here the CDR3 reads CASSSLGRAYEQYF. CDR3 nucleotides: TGCGCCAGCAGCTCTTTGGGGAGGGCCTACGAGCAGTACTTC.

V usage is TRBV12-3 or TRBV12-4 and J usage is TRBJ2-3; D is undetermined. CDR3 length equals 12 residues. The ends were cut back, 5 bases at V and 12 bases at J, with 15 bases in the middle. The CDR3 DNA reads TGTGCCAGCAGTCTCGAGAGGAACCCCCAGTATTTT. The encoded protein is CASSLERNPQYF.

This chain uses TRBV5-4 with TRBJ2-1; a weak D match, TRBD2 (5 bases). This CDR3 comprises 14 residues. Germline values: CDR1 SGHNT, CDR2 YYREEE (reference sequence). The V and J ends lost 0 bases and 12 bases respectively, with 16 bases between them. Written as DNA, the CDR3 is TGTGCCAGCAGCTTGGGGAACAGCCCCCGGGGGCAGTTCTTC. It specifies CASSLGNSPRGQFF. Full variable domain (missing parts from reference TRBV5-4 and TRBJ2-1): ETGVTQSPTHLIKTRGQQVTLRCSSQSGHNTVSWYQQALGQGPQFIFQYYREEENGRGNFPPRFSGLQFPNYSSELNVNALELDDSALYLCASSLGNSPRGQFFGPGTRLTVL.